A single sample is the source of the 28 T cell receptor beta chains below, sequenced in a study of read filtering for tumor transcriptome and immune sequencing. From about 0.4 ug of RNA, a library with molecular barcoded alpha/delta and beta/gamma adaptors was made. TCRdb re-analysed the reads in MiXCR, keeping a single row per CDR3 protein. The sample includes 120,000 or so distinct CDR3 sequences, 13% seen only once; the top ten take approximately 11%. Sequencing input: a population of CD138-negative cells sorted from bone marrow. The receptors were gathered from a donor aged 40 or over with multiple myeloma.

This clonotype was found many times. The chain uses TRBV7-3 and TRBJ2-3, with D tentatively TRBD1 (6 bases). Per germline, CDR1 SGHTA and CDR2 FQGTGA. Trimming pared 6 bases from V and 0 bases from J, leaving 13 bases between. This CDR3 is 15 amino acids long. CDR3 DNA sequence: TGTGCCAGCAGTACCGGGACAACTAGCACAGATACGCAGTATTTT. It yields the protein CASSTGTTSTDTQYF.

This clonotype came up many times. The chain joins TRBV30 to TRBJ1-5; D is unclear. Trimming cost V 2 bases and J 3 bases, with 11 bases left between them. The CDR3 is 14 residues long. From germline, CDR1 is GTSNPN and CDR2 SVGIG (reference sequence). The CDR3 DNA sequence: TGTGCCTGGAGTTTAGGGCTTAACAATCAGCCCCAGCATTTT. It is translated as CAWSLGLNNQPQHF.

Only a few counts were recorded for this clonotype. No conserved phenylalanine or tryptophan is present at the end of the CDR3, so a read error is the likely explanation. V is TRBV12-3 or TRBV12-4 and J is TRBJ2-5; D uncertain. The V end lost 5 bases, the J end lost 1 base, and 17 bases lay between the germline ends. This CDR3 contains 16 residues. The CDR3 loop reads CASSVRSQNRQETQYS. Here the CDR3 DNA reads TGTGCCAGCAGTGTACGCAGTCAAAACCGCCAAGAGACCCAGTACTCC.

This chain connects TRBV19 to TRBJ2-6; D call uncertain. Trimming removed 7 bases at V and 4 bases at J, with 11 bases between. Germline V gives CDR1 LNHDA, CDR2 SQIVND (reference sequence). The CDR3 spans 14 residues. CDR3 nucleotide sequence: TGTGCCAGTACCCCCTTCGCCGGGGCCAACGTCCTGACTTTC. This codes for CASTPFAGANVLTF.

Ten or more counts support this clonotype. The chain is built from TRBV5-1 and TRBJ1-4; D is unclear. The CDR3 covers 13 residues. CDR1 and CDR2 (germline): SGHRS, YFSETQ. V dropped 0 bases and J dropped 8 bases, with 8 bases sitting between them. DNA of the CDR3: TGCGCCAGCAGCTTGGTACAGTCAGAAAAACTGTTTTTT. Translating gives CASSLVQSEKLFF.

In this sample, this clonotype turned up many times. The chain has TRBV20-1 and TRBJ2-7; 7 bases agree with TRBD1. Trimming cost V 3 bases and J 0 bases; bases outside gene matches: 8. Germline CDR1 and CDR2: DFQATT and SNEGSKA (reference sequence). This CDR3 region has 15 residues. The CDR3 reads CSASGQATSSYEQYF. The CDR3 coding sequence is TGCAGTGCTAGCGGACAGGCAACGAGCTCCTACGAGCAGTACTTC.

The CDR3 reads CSASSDRSNQPQHF. The CDR3 DNA follows: TGCAGTGCTAGCTCGGACAGAAGCAATCAGCCCCAGCATTTT. The rearrangement links TRBV20-1 to TRBJ1-5; TRBD1 might be the D (6 bases). This CDR3 comprises 14 residues. The germline V gene encodes CDR1 DFQATT and CDR2 SNEGSKA (reference sequence). Trimming shortened V by 3 bases and J by 1 base, and 10 bases separated the two germline ends.

This chain uses TRBV21-1 with TRBJ2-3; the table names TRBD1, a call not compared with the DNA. TRBV21-1 is tagged as a pseudogene. CDR3 length: 17 residues. CDR3 loop: CASSKGSQGGATDTQYF. The CDR3 DNA reads as TGTGCCAGCAGCAAAGGAAGCCAGGGTGGTGCCACAGATACGCAGTATTTT.

The sample holds many counts of this clonotype. V is TRBV28 and J is TRBJ2-7; D could derive from TRBD1 or TRBD2 (5 bases each). Deletions cut 4 bases from V and 6 bases from J, with 16 bases between. The CDR3 sequence is 14 residues long. The germline V gene has CDR1 MDHEN and CDR2 SYDVKM. The chain's CDR3 is CASSWGIGTAEQYF. The CDR3 coding sequence is TGTGCCAGCAGTTGGGGGATAGGGACGGCCGAGCAGTACTTC.

Ten or more counts support this clonotype. This sequence joins TRBV28 and TRBJ1-2, with D uncertain. Trimming removed 6 bases at V and 7 bases at J, with 9 bases between. The CDR3 sequence is 11 residues long. CDR1 is MDHEN and CDR2 is SYDVKM in the germline V gene. In DNA form, the CDR3 reads TGTGCCAGCAGCCTAGAGTCTGGCTACACCTTC. Protein: CASSLESGYTF.

This clonotype was recorded many times. This chain joins TRBV7-3 and TRBJ2-2, with TRBD1 matching 8 bases. In germline, CDR1 is SGHTA, CDR2 FQGTGA. The V segment lost 6 bases and the J segment 7 bases; nucleotides outside the gene matches: 7. The CDR3 consists of 14 residues. The CDR3 is CASRSTGANGELFF. The CDR3 DNA reads TGTGCCAGCAGATCGACAGGGGCAAACGGGGAGCTGTTTTTT.

This clonotype was counted ten times or more. The chain uses TRBV5-1 and TRBJ2-1, with 7 bases identical to TRBD1. CDR1 and CDR2 (germline): SGHRS, YFSETQ. The CDR3 has 14 amino acids. J gave up 7 bases and V 2 bases, and 6 bases lay outside the gene matches. The CDR3 loop is CASSFPGQENEQFF. The CDR3 nucleotides are TGCGCCAGCAGCTTCCCCGGACAGGAAAATGAGCAGTTCTTC.

In the case of this clonotype: Given a far larger clone just one base away, this is likely a sequencing read error. The genes are TRBV19 and TRBJ1-4; tentative D call: TRBD1 (6 bases). The J call may be in error: the DNA end matches TRBJ2-3 better. Germline CDR1 reads LNHDA; CDR2 reads SQIVND (reference sequence). The length of the CDR3 is 12 residues. This chain's CDR3 is CASSILGATQYF. DNA of the CDR3: TGTGCCAGTAGCATCCTGGGGGCTACGCAGTATTTT.

About this clonotype: A clone one base away is much larger, so this may be a read error. The chain recombines TRBV29-1 with TRBJ2-7, with D possibly being TRBD1 (6 bases). Per germline, CDR1 SQVTM and CDR2 ANQGSEA. Trimming removed 6 bases at V and 6 bases at J, with 12 bases between. The CDR3 consists of 11 residues. DNA for the CDR3: TGCAGCGTAAGACAGGCCTCCGAGCAGTACTTC. This sequence encodes CSVRQASEQYF.

This clonotype was detected ten times or more. This rearrangement joins TRBV2 to TRBJ2-3, with D unclear. This CDR3 comprises 12 residues. CDR1 and CDR2 from the germline V gene are SNHLY and FYNNEI. V lost 1 base to trimming and J lost 2 bases, with 1 base between them. The CDR3 protein is CASSEDTDTQYF. CDR3 bases: TGTGCCAGCAGTGAAGACACAGATACGCAGTATTTT.

In regard to this clonotype: The junction departs from the called germline gene at one end, perhaps through a read error. This sequence joins TRBV28 and TRBJ2-3; tentative D call: TRBD2 (6 bases). Germline V gene lookup returns CDR1 MDHEN and CDR2 SYDVKM. The CDR3 contains 17 residues. CDR3 sequence (DNA): TGTGCCAGCAGGGGCCCCCCGGGGGACTTTAGCACAGATACGCCGTATTTT. Its translation is CASRGPPGDFSTDTPYF.

Ten or more counts support this clonotype. The chain joins TRBV20-1 to TRBJ2-7; tentatively, D is TRBD1 (6 bases). Germline V CDR1 and CDR2: DFQATT, SNEGSKA (reference sequence). The V end lost 5 bases, the J end lost 0 bases, and 11 bases lay between the germline ends. CDR3 length: 13 amino acids. This chain's CDR3 is CSARTASSYEQYF. The CDR3 nucleotides are TGCAGTGCTCGGACAGCAAGCTCCTACGAGCAGTACTTC.

This clonotype appeared many times. V and J are TRBV6-1 and TRBJ1-1; unclear D gene. Germline-derived CDR1 and CDR2 are MNHNS and SASEGT. The CDR3 is 13 residues long. The V gene lost 3 bases and the J gene lost 2 bases, with 7 bases spanning the gap. The CDR3 DNA reads as TGTGCCAGCAGTGATGTGGTAAACACTGAAGCTTTCTTT. Amino acids: CASSDVVNTEAFF.

A note on this clonotype: It may be a read error: a sequence one base away is much more abundant. The chain recombines TRBV6-5 with TRBJ2-1; no reliable D call. The CDR3 is 13 residues long. Germline lookup yields CDR1 MNHEY and CDR2 SVGAGI. V lost 8 bases to trimming and J lost 2 bases, with 10 bases between them. The CDR3 DNA follows: TGTGCCAGCGAACCGGCGGCCTACAATGAGCAGTTCTTC. This codes for CASEPAAYNEQFF.

Notes on this clonotype: Given a much more abundant clone one base away, this may be a read error. The chain carries TRBV28 and TRBJ1-2; D ambiguous. The CDR3 runs to 12 residues. Germline-derived CDR1 and CDR2 are MDHEN and SYDVKM. The CDR3 nucleotides read TGTGCCAGCGGACTTCCTAACCATGGCTACACCTTC. Translation: CASGLPNHGYTF.

Details on this clonotype: A read error may explain this, as a much larger clone is one base away. This rearrangement joins TRBV7-9 to TRBJ2-3; D remains unclear. Looked up from germline, CDR1 is SEHNR and CDR2 is FQNEAQ (reference sequence). This CDR3 has 15 amino acids. The V end lost 5 bases, the J end lost 7 bases, and 19 bases lay between the germline ends. For the CDR3, the DNA is TGTGCCAGCAGCCTTTCGGAAACCCGTTTTTATACGCAGTATTTT. Translated: CASSLSETRFYTQYF.

Many counts were recorded for this clonotype. The gene calls are TRBV20-1 and TRBJ1-2, with D unresolved. Germline V CDR1 and CDR2: DFQATT, SNEGSKA (reference sequence). V was trimmed by 5 bases and J by 4 bases, leaving 14 bases between them. The CDR3 sequence is 13 residues long. CDR3 sequence reads: CSAAGDTRYGYTF. The CDR3, as DNA: TGCAGTGCTGCGGGAGACACCCGCTATGGCTACACCTTC.

This sequence joins TRBV15 and TRBJ2-5; 9 bases are shared with TRBD1. This CDR3 is built from 15 residues. The germline gives CDR1 LNHNV, CDR2 YYDKDF (reference sequence). Trimming at V came to 0 bases and at J to 4 bases, leaving 3 bases not matched to a gene. The CDR3 DNA is TGTGCCACCAGCAGAGATAGGGGACAGGGAGAGACCCAGTACTTC. Translation gives CATSRDRGQGETQYF.

This clonotype was picked up a small number of times. The chain uses TRBV4-2 and TRBJ1-5, with D possibly matching TRBD1 (6 bases). Deletions cut 0 bases from V and 4 bases from J, with 10 bases between. CDR1 and CDR2 (germline): LGHNA, YNFKEQ. The CDR3 has 15 residues. The CDR3: CASSQDPTGNQPQHF. The CDR3 DNA follows: TGTGCCAGCAGCCAAGATCCTACAGGGAATCAGCCCCAGCATTTT.

This clonotype has ten or more counts. The chain uses TRBV28 and TRBJ2-7, with D perhaps matching TRBD2 (6 bases). V was shortened by 10 bases and J by 3 bases, with 16 bases between the two germline ends. The CDR3 covers 13 residues. CDR1 and CDR2 from the germline V gene are MDHEN and SYDVKM. CDR3 DNA: TGTGCCACCATGAGTGGGGGGTTCTACGAGCAGTACTTC. As protein: CATMSGGFYEQYF.

The gene calls are TRBV18 and TRBJ1-3; possible D gene TRBD1, 5 bases. Germline V gene sequence: CDR1 KGHSH, CDR2 LQKENI. V was shortened by 6 bases and J by 1 base, with 10 bases between the two germline ends. The CDR3 contains 14 residues. Here the CDR3 reads CASSSGRSGNTIYF. The DNA for the CDR3 is TGTGCCAGCTCTTCAGGGCGATCTGGAAACACCATATATTTT.

The J gene is TRBJ1-5, the V gene TRBV12-3 or TRBV12-4, with 8 bases fitting TRBD1. Trimming removed 5 bases from V and 6 bases from J; junction bases left unmatched: 9. The CDR3 runs 15 residues. The CDR3 DNA follows: TGTGCCAGCAGTCTGGGGTCAGGGGGCAGTCAGCCCCAGCATTTT. Translating gives CASSLGSGGSQPQHF.

This clonotype was seen repeatedly, ten times or more. The V and J genes are TRBV29-1 and TRBJ1-1, with D hard to call. The CDR3 consists of 12 residues. Trimming took off 3 bases at V and 0 bases at J, with 5 bases between the two ends. Germline V gene sequence: CDR1 SQVTM, CDR2 ANQGSEA. This CDR3 is CSVDEVNTEAFF. Written as DNA, the CDR3 is TGCAGCGTTGACGAAGTGAACACTGAAGCTTTCTTT.